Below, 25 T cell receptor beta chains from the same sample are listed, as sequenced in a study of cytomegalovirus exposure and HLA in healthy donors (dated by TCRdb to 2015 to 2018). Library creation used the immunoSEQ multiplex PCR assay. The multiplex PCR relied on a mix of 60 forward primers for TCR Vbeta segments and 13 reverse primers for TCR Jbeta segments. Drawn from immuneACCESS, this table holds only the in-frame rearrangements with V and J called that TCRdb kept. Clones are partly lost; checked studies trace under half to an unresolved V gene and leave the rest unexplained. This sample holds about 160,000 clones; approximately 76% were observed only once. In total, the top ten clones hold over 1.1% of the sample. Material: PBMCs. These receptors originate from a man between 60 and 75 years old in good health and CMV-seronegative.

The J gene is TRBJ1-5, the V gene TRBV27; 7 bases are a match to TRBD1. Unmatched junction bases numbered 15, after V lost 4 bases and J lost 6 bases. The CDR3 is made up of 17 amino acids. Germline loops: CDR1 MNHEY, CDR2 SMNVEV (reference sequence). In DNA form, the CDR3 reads TGTGCCAGCAGTTCCACAAGAACAGGGGTTGGGGGTCAGCCCCAGCATTTT. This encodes CASSSTRTGVGGQPQHF.

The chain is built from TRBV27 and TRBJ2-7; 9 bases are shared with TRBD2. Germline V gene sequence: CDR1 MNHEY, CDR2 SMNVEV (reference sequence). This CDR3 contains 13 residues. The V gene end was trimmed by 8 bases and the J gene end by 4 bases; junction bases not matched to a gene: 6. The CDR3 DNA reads TGTGCCAGCTCCGGGACTAGCACTTACGAGCAGTACTTC. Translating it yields CASSGTSTYEQYF.

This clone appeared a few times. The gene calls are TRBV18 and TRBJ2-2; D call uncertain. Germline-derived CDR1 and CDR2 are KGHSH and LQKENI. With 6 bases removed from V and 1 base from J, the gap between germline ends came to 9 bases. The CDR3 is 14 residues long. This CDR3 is CASSWSGNTGELFF. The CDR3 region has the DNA TGTGCCAGCTCCTGGTCGGGGAACACCGGGGAGCTGTTTTTT.

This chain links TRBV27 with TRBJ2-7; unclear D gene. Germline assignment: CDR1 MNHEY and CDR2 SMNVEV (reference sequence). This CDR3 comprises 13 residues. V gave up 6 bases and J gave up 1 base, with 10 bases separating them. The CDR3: CASRLLESYEQYF. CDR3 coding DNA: TGTGCCAGCAGACTTCTTGAGTCCTACGAGCAGTACTTC.

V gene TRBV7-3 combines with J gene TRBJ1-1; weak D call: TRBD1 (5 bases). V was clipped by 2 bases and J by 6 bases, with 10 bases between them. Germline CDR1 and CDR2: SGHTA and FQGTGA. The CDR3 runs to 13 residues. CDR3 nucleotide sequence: TGTGCCAGCAGCTTAGTCGGGGGACCTGAAGCTTTCTTT. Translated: CASSLVGGPEAFF.

CDR3 region: CASSLEGQAVMNTEAFF. The CDR3 coding sequence is TGTGCCAGCAGCTTAGAAGGCCAGGCAGTCATGAACACTGAAGCTTTCTTT. The gene calls are TRBV7-3 and TRBJ1-1; D unresolved. CDR3 length equals 17 residues. The germline V gene has CDR1 SGHTA and CDR2 FQGTGA. Trimming removed 2 bases at V and 0 bases at J, with 16 bases between. The variable domain in full, with the rest retrieved from reference TRBV7-3 and TRBJ1-1, is GAGVSQTPSNKVTEKGKYVELRCDPISGHTALYWYRQSLGQGPEFLIYFQGTGAADDSGLPNDRFFAVRPEGSVSTLKIQRTERGDSAVYLCASSLEGQAVMNTEAFFGQGTRLTVV.

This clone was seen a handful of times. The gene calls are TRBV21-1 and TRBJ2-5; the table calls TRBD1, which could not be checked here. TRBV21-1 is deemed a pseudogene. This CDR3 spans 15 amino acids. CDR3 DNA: TGTGCCAGCAGCAAACTTCAGGGGGCGTGGGAGACCCAGTACTTC. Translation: CASSKLQGAWETQYF.

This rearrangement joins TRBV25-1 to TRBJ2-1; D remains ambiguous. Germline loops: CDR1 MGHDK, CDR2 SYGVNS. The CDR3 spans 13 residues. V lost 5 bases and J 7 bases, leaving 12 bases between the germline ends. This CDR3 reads CASSRNYGNEQFF. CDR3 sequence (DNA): TGTGCCAGCAGTCGGAACTACGGGAATGAGCAGTTCTTC. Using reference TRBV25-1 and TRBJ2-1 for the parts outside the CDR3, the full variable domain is EADIYQTPRYLVIGTGKKITLECSQTMGHDKMYWYQQDPGMELHLIHYSYGVNSTEKGDLSSESTVSRIRTEHFPLTLESARPSHTSQYLCASSRNYGNEQFFGPGTRLTVL.

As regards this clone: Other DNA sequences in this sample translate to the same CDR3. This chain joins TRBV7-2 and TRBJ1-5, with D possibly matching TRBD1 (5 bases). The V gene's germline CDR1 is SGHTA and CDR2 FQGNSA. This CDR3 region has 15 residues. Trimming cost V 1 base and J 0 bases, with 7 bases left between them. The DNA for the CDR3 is TGTGCCAGCAGCTTAGTCGGGGGTAGCAATCAGCCCCAGCATTTT. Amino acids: CASSLVGGSNQPQHF.

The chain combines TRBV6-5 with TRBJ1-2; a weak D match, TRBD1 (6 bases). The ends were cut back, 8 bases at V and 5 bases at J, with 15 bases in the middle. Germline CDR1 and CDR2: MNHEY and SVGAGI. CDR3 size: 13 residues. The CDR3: CASRGGQGYGYTF. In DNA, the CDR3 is TGTGCCAGCCGAGGGGGTCAGGGGTATGGCTACACCTTC.

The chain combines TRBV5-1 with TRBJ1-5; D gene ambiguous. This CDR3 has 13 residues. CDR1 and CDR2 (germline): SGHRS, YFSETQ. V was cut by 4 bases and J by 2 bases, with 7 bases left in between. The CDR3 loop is CASSRRGNQPQHF. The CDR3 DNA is TGCGCCAGCAGCCGGAGGGGCAATCAGCCCCAGCATTTT.

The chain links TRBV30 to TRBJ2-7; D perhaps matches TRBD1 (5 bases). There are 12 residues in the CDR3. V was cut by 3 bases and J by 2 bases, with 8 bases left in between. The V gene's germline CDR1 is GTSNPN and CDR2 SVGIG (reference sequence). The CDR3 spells CAWSDSTYEQYF. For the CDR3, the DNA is TGTGCCTGGAGCGACAGCACCTACGAGCAGTACTTC.

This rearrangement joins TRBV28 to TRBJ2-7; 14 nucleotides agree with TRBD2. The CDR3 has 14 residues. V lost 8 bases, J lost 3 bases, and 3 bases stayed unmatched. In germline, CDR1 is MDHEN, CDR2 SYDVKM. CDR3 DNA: TGTGCCAGCGGGACTAGCGGGAGTTTCTACGAGCAGTACTTC. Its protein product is CASGTSGSFYEQYF.

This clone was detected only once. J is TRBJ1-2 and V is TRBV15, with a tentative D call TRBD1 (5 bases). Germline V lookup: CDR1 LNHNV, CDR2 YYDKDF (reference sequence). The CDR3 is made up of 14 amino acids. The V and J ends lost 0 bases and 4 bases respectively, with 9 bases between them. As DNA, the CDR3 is TGTGCCACCAGCAGAGATCGGCAGGGCTATGGCTACACCTTC. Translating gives CATSRDRQGYGYTF.

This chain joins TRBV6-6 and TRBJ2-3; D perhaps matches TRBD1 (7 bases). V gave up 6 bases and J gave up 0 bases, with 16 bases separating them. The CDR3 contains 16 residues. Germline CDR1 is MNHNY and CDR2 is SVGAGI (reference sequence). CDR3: CASSLQGGLSTDTQYF. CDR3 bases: TGTGCCAGCAGCCTTCAGGGGGGACTCAGCACAGATACGCAGTATTTT.

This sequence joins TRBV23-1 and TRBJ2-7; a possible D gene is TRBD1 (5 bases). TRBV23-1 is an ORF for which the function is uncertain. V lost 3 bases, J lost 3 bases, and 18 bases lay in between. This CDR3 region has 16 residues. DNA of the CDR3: TGCGCCAGCAGTCACATTGGTGGGGAACAGGACTACGAGCAGTACTTC. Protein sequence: CASSHIGGEQDYEQYF.

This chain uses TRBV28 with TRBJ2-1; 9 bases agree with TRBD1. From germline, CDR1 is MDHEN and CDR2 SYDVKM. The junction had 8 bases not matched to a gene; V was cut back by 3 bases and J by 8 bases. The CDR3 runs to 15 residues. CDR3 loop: CASSFPRDRVDEQFF. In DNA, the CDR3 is TGTGCCAGCAGTTTCCCCCGGGACAGGGTTGATGAGCAGTTCTTC.

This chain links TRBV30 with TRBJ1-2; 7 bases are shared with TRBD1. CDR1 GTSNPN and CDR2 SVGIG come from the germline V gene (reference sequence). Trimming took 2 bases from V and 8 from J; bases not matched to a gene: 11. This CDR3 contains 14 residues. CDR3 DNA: TGTGCCTGGAGTTTAGGACAGGAGATGAGCGGCTACACCTTC. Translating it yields CAWSLGQEMSGYTF.

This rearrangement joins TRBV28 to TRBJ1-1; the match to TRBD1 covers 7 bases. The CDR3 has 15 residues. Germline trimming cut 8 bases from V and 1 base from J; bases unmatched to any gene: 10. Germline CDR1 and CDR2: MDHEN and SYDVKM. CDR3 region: CASGRDRVWNTEAFF. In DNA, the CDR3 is TGTGCCAGCGGCCGCGACAGGGTTTGGAACACTGAAGCTTTCTTT.

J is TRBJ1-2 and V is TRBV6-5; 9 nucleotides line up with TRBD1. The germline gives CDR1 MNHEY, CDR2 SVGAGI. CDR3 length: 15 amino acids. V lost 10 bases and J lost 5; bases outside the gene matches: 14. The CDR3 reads CATKRTGEIIYGYTF. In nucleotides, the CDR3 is TGTGCCACCAAAAGGACAGGGGAAATTATTTATGGCTACACCTTC.

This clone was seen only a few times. This CDR3 is CASSPSGLAGDLTDTQYF. The CDR3 region has the DNA TGTGCCAGCAGCCCCTCCGGGCTAGCGGGGGACTTAACAGATACGCAGTATTTT. This sequence joins TRBV7-3 and TRBJ2-3; 10 bases line up with TRBD2. The germline CDR1 and CDR2 sequences are SGHTA and FQGTGA. V lost 5 bases, J lost 3 bases, and 14 bases stayed unmatched. CDR3 length: 18 amino acids.

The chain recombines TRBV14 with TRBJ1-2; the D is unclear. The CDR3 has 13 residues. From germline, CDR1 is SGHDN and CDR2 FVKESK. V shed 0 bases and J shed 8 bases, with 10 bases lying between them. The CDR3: CASSQDWRAGYTF. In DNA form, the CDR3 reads TGTGCCAGCAGCCAAGATTGGAGAGCGGGCTACACCTTC.

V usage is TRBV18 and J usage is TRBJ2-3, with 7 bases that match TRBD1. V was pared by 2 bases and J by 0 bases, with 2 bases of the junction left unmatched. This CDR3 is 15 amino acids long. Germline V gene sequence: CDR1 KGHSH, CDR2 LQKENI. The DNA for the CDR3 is TGTGCCAGCTCACCAGGACAGGTGAGCACAGATACGCAGTATTTT. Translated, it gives CASSPGQVSTDTQYF. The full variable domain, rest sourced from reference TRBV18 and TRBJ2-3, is NAGVMQNPRHLVRRRGQEARLRCSPMKGHSHVYWYRQLPEEGLKFMVYLQKENIIDESGMPKERFSAEFPKEGPSILRIQQVVRGDSAAYFCASSPGQVSTDTQYFGPGTRLTVL.

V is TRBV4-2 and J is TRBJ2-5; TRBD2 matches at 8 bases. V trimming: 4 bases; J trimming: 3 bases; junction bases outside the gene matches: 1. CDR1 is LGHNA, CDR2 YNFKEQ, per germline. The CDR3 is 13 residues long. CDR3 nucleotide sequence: TGTGCCAGCAGCCCGCGGGGGGAAGAGACCCAGTACTTC. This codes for CASSPRGEETQYF.

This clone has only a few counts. This CDR3 is CASSEGLDRPETTEAFF. The CDR3 region has the DNA TGTGCCAGCAGTGAAGGTCTAGACAGACCTGAAACCACTGAAGCTTTCTTT. The rearrangement links TRBV6-1 to TRBJ1-1; D is possibly TRBD1 (5 bases). Trimming stripped 1 base from V and 4 bases from J, with 19 bases between. Germline V gives CDR1 MNHNS, CDR2 SASEGT. The CDR3 sequence is 17 residues long.